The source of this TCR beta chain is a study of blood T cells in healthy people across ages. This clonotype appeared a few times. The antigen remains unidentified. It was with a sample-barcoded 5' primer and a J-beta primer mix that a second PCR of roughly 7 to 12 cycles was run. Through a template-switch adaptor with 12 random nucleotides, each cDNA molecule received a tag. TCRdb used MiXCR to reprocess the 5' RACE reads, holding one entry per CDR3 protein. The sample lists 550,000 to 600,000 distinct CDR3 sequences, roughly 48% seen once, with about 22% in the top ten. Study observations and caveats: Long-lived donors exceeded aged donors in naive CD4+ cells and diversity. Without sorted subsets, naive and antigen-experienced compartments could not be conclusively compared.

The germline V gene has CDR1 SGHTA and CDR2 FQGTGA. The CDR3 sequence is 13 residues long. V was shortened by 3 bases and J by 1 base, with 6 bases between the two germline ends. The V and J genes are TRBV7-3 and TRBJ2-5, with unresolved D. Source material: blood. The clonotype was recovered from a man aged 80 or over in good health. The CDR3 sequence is CASSFGSQETQYF. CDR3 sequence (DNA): TGTGCCAGCAGCTTTGGCAGCCAAGAGACCCAGTACTTC.